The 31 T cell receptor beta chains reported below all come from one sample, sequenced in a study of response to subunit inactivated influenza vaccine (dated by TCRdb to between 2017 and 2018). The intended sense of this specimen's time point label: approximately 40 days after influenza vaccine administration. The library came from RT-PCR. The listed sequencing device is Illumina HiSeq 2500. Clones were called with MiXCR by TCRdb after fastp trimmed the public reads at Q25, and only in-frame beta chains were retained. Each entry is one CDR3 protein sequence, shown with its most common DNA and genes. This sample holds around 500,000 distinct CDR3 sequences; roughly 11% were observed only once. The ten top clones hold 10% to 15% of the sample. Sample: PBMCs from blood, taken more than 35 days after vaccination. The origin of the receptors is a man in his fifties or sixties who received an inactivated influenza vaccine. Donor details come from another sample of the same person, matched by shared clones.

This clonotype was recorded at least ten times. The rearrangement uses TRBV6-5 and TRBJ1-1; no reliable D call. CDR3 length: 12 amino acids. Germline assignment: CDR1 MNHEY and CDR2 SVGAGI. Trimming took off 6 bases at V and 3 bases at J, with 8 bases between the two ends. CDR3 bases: TGTGCCAGCAGCCCGGGTTACACTGAAGCTTTCTTT. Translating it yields CASSPGYTEAFF.

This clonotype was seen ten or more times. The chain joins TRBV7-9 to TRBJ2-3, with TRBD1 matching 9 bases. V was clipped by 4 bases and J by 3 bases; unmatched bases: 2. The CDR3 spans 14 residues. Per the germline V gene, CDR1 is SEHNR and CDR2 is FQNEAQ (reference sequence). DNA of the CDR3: TGTGCCAGCAGCTCGGACAGGGGAACAGATACGCAGTATTTT. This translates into CASSSDRGTDTQYF.

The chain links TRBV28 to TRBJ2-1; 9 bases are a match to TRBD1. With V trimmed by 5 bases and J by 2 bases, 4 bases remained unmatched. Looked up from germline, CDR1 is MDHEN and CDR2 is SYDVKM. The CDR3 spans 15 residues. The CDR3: CASSPGQGTYNEQFF. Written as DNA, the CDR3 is TGTGCCAGCAGTCCTGGACAGGGGACCTACAATGAGCAGTTCTTC.

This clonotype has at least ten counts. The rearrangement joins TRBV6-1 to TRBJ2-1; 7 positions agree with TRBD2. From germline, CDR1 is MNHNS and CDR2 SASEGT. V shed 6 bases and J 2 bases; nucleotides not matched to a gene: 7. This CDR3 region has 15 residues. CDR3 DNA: TGTGCCAGCAGAGTAGCGGCGGGGGCCTACAATGAGCAGTTCTTC. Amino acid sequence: CASRVAAGAYNEQFF.

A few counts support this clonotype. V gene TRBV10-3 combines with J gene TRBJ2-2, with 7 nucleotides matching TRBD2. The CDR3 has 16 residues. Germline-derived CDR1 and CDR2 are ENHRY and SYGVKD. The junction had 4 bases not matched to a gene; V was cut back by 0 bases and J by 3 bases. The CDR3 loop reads CAISESASGDTGELFF. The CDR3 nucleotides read TGTGCCATCAGTGAGTCTGCTAGCGGAGACACCGGGGAGCTGTTTTTT.

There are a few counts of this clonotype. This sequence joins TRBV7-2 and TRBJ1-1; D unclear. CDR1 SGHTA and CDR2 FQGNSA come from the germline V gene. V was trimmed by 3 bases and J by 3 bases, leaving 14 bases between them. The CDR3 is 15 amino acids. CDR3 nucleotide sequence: TGTGCCAGCAGCTTTTGGAGGCAGGCGCACACTGAAGCTTTCTTT. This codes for CASSFWRQAHTEAFF. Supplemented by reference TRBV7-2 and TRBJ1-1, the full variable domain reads GAGVSQSPSNKVTEKGKDVELRCDPISGHTALYWYRQSLGQGLEFLIYFQGNSAPDKSGLPSDRFSAERTGGSVSTLTIQRTQQEDSAVYLCASSFWRQAHTEAFFGQGTRLTVV.

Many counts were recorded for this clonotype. The DNA of the CDR3 is TGTGCCAGCAGCTTAGACGGGGCGGGGGAGCTGTTTTTT. Its protein product is CASSLDGAGELFF. The chain links TRBV7-2 to TRBJ2-2; possibly TRBD1 or TRBD2 for D (5 bases each). V lost 1 base to trimming and J lost 8 bases, with 8 bases between them. The CDR3 has 13 amino acids. The V gene's germline CDR1 is SGHTA and CDR2 FQGNSA.

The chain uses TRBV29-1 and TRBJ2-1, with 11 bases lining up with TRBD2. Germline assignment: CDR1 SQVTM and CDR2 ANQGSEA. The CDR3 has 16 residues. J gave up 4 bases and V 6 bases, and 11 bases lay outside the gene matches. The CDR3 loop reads CSVDTGTSGVYNEQFF. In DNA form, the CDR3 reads TGCAGCGTCGATACCGGGACTAGCGGCGTATACAATGAGCAGTTCTTC.

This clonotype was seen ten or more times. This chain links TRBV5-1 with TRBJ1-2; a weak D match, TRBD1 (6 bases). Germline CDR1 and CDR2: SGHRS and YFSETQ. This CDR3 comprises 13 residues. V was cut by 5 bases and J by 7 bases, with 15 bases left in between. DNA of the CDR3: TGCGCCAGCAGTCCTCGGGGGCCGGGTGGCTACACCTTC. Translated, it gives CASSPRGPGGYTF.

DNA of the CDR3: TGTGCCACCAAGTTAGTTTATCCGGGAGTGATCGGGGAGCTGTTTTTT. Translation: CATKLVYPGVIGELFF. This chain links TRBV7-8 with TRBJ2-2; the D gene is possibly TRBD2 (6 bases). Germline CDR1 is SGHVS and CDR2 is FQNEAQ. This CDR3 comprises 16 residues. V was trimmed by 10 bases and J by 7 bases, leaving 25 bases between them.

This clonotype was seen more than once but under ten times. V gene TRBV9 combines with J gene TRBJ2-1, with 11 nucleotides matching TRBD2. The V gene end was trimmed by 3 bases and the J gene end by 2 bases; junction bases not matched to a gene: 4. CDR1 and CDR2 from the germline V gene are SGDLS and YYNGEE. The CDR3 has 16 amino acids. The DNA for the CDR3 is TGTGCCAGCAGCGAAAGGACTAGCGGGCCCTACAATGAGCAGTTCTTC. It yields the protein CASSERTSGPYNEQFF.

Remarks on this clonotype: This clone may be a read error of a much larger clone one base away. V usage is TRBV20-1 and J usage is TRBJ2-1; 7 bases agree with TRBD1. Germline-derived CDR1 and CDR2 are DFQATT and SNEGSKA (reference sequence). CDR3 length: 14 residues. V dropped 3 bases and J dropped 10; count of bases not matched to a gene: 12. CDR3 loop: CSASLGTVTSEQFF. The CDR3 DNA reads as TGCAGTGCTAGTCTCGGGACAGTTACATCAGAGCAGTTCTTC.

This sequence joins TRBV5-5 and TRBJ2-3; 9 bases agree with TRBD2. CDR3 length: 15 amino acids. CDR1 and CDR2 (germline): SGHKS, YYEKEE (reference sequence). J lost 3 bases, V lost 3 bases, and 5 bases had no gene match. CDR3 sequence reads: CASSWVSGSTDTQYF. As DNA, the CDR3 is TGTGCCAGCAGCTGGGTTAGCGGGAGTACAGATACGCAGTATTTT.

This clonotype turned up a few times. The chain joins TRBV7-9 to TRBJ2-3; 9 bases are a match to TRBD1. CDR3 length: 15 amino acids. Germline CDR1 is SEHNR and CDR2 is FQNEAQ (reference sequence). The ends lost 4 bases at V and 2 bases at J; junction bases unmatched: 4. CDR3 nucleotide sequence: TGTGCCAGCAGCTGGAGGACAGGGGCCACAGATACGCAGTATTTT. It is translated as CASSWRTGATDTQYF. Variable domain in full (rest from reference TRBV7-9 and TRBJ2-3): DTGVSQNPRHKITKRGQNVTFRCDPISEHNRLYWYRQTLGQGPEFLTYFQNEAQLEKSRLLSDRFSAERPKGSFSTLEIQRTEQGDSAMYLCASSWRTGATDTQYFGPGTRLTVL.

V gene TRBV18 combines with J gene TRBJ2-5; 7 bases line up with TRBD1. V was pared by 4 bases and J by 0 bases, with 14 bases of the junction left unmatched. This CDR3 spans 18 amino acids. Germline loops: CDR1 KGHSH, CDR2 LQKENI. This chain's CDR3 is CASSQATGTVAYQETQYF. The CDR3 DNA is TGTGCCAGCTCACAGGCCACAGGGACAGTCGCGTACCAAGAGACCCAGTACTTC.

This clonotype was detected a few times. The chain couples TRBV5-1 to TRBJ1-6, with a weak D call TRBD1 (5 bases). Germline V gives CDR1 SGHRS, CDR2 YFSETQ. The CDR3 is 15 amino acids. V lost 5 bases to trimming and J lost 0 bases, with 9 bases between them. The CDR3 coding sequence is TGCGCCAGCAGGCTAGACAGCTCCTATAATTCACCCCTCCACTTT. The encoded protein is CASRLDSSYNSPLHF.

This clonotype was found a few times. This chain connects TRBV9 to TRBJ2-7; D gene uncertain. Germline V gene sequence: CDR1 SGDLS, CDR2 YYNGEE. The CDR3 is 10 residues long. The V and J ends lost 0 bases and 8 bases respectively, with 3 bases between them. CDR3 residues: CASSVGKQYF. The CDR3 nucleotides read TGTGCCAGCAGCGTAGGGAAGCAGTACTTC.

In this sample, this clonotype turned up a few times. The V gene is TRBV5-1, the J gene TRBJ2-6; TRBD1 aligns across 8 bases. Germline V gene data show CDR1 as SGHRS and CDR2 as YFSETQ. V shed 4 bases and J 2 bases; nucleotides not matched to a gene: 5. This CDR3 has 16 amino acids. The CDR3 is CASSTGQGAGANVLTF. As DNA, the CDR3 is TGCGCCAGCAGCACCGGACAGGGAGCTGGGGCCAACGTCCTGACTTTC.

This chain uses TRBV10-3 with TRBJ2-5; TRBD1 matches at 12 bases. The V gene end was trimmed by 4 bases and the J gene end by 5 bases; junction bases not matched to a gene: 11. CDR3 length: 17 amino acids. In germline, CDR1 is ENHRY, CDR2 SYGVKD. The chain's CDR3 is CAISGSGDRGLFETQYF. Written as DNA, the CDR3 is TGTGCCATCAGTGGCTCGGGGGACAGGGGGCTCTTTGAGACCCAGTACTTC.

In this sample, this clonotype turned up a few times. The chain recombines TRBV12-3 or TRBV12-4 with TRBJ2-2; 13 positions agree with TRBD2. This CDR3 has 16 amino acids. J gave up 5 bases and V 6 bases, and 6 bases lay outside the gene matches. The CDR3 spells CASSARTSGSTGELFF. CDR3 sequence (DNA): TGTGCCAGCAGCGCTCGGACTAGCGGGAGTACCGGGGAGCTGTTTTTT.

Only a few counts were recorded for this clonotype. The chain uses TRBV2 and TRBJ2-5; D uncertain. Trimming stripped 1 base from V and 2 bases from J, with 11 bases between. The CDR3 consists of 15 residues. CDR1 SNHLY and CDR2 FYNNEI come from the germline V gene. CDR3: CASSEERISQETQYF. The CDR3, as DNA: TGTGCCAGCAGTGAAGAGAGGATATCTCAAGAGACCCAGTACTTC.

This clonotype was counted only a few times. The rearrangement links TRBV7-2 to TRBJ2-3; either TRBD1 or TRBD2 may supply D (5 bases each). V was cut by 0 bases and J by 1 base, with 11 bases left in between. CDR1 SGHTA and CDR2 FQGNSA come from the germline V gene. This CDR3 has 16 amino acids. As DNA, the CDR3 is TGTGCCAGCAGCTTAGCCGCCGGGGACCGCACAGATACGCAGTATTTT. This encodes CASSLAAGDRTDTQYF.

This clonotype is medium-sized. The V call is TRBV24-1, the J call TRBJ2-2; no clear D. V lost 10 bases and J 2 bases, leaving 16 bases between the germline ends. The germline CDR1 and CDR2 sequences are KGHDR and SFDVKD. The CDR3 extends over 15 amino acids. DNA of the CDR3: TGTGCCACAGGCCGAGAAGGGCCCAACACCGGGGAGCTGTTTTTT. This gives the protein CATGREGPNTGELFF.

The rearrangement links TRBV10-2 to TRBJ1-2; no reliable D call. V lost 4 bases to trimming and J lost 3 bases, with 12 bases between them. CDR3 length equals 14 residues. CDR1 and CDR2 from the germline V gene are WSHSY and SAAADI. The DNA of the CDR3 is TGCGCCAGCAGTGGATGGGAGGTCGACTATGGCTACACCTTC. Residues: CASSGWEVDYGYTF.

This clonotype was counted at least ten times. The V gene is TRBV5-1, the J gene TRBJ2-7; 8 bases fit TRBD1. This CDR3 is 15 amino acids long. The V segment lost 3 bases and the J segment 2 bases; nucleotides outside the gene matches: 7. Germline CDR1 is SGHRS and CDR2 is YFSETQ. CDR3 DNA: TGCGCCAGCAGCTGGACAGGGACTGCGACCTACGAGCAGTACTTC. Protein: CASSWTGTATYEQYF. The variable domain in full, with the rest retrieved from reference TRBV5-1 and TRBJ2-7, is KAGVTQTPRYLIKTRGQQVTLSCSPISGHRSVSWYQQTPGQGLQFLFEYFSETQRNKGNFPGRFSGRQFSNSRSEMNVSTLELGDSALYLCASSWTGTATYEQYFGPGTRLTVT.

Here the CDR3 DNA reads TGCGCCAGCAGCTTCCTCGGGGTAACCAAATCGGATACGCAGTATTTT. Translating gives CASSFLGVTKSDTQYF. This chain joins TRBV5-1 and TRBJ2-3; D is perhaps TRBD2 (5 bases). Trimming shortened V by 2 bases and J by 6 bases, and 19 bases separated the two germline ends. The length of the CDR3 is 16 residues. The germline V gene has CDR1 SGHRS and CDR2 YFSETQ.

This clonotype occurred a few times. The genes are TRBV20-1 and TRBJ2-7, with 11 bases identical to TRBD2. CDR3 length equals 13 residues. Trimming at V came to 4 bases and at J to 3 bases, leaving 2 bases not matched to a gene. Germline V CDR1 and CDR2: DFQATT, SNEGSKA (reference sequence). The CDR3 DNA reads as TGCAGTGCTACCGGGACTAGCGGCTACGAGCAGTACTTC. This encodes CSATGTSGYEQYF.

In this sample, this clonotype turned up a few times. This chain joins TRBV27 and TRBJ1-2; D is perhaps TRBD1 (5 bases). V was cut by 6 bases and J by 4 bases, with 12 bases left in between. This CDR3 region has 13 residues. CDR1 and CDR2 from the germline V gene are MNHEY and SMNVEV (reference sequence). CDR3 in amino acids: CASRPRDFYGYTF. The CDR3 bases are TGTGCCAGCAGACCCAGGGACTTCTATGGCTACACCTTC.

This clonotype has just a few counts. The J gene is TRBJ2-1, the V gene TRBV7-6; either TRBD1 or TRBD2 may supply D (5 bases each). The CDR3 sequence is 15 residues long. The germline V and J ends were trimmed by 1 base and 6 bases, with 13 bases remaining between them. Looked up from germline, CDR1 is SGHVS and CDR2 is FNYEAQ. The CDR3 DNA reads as TGTGCCAGCAGCTTAGTTATTCGAGGGGTCAATGAGCAGTTCTTC. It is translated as CASSLVIRGVNEQFF. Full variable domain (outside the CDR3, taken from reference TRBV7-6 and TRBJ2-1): GAGVSQSPRYKVTKRGQDVALRCDPISGHVSLYWYRQALGQGPEFLTYFNYEAQQDKSGLPNDRFSAERPEGSISTLTIQRTEQRDSAMYRCASSLVIRGVNEQFFGPGTRLTVL.

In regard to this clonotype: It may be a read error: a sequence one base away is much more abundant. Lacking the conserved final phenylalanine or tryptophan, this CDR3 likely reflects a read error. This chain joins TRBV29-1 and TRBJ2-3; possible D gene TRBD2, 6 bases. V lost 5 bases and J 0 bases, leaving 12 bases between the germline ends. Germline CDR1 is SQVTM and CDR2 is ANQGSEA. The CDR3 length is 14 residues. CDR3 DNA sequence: TGCAGCGTTAACCGGGGGTCTAGCACAGATACGCAGTATTCT. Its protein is CSVNRGSSTDTQYS.

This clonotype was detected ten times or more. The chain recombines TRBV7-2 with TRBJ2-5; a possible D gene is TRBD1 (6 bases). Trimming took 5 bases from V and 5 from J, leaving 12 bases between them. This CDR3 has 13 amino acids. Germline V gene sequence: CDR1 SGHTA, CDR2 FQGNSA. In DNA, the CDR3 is TGTGCCAGCAGCCGGACAGTGGAGGAGACCCAGTACTTC. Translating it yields CASSRTVEETQYF. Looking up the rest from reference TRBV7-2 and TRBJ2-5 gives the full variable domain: GAGVSQSPSNKVTEKGKDVELRCDPISGHTALYWYRQSLGQGLEFLIYFQGNSAPDKSGLPSDRFSAERTGGSVSTLTIQRTQQEDSAVYLCASSRTVEETQYFGPGTRLLVL.